The 20 T cell receptor beta chains given below trace back to one sample, sequenced in a study of regulatory T cells in long-lasting Graves disease. Time point indicated: newly diagnosed GD, antithyroid drugs for less than 3 months. With RNA extracted from PBMCs as input, the TCR library was made. Sequencing libraries for TCR beta were prepared with iRepertoire HTBI primers and Arm-PCR of CDR3 regions. MiXCR, run by TCRdb on the multiplex PCR reads, gives a single entry per CDR3 protein. The repertoire holds over 450,000 distinct CDR3 sequences, around 12% seen once, with about 8.9% in the top ten. These records were also assigned to another study, of T cells in Graves' hyperthyroidism and ophthalmopathy.

The specimen comprised peripheral blood mononuclear cells (PBMCs), sampled at new diagnosis, from a patient treated with antithyroid drugs. These receptors originate from a woman aged 25 to 45 with Graves disease.

As for this clonotype: A single base is all that separates this from a far larger clone, so a read error is likely. The rearrangement links TRBV12-3 or TRBV12-4 to TRBJ2-3, with no clear D. The CDR3 extends over 14 amino acids. CDR3 residues: CVSSPLAPRVTQYF. The CDR3 bases are TGTGTCAGCAGCCCTTTGGCCCCCCGGGTTACGCAGTATTTT.

The sample holds a few counts of this clonotype. V usage is TRBV30 and J usage is TRBJ2-1; the D call may be TRBD1 or TRBD2 (6 bases each). This CDR3 is built from 17 residues. CDR1 and CDR2 from the germline V gene are GTSNPN and SVGIG (reference sequence). Trimming shortened V by 0 bases and J by 4 bases, and 19 bases separated the two germline ends. Here the CDR3 DNA reads TGTGCCTGGAGTGTACGTCAGAGGGGGGCTATATACAATGAGCAGTTCTTC. Translating gives CAWSVRQRGAIYNEQFF.

As for this clonotype: A read error may explain this, as a much larger clone is one base away. This chain connects TRBV2 to TRBJ2-2, with D maybe TRBD2 (6 bases). Germline V gene lookup returns CDR1 SNHLY and CDR2 FYNNEI. CDR3 length: 14 residues. The CDR3 DNA reads TGTGCCAGCAGCGAGGGCTACAACACCGGGGGGCTGTTTTTT. Encoded protein: CASSEGYNTGGLFF.

This clonotype was recorded at least ten times. This sequence joins TRBV7-2 and TRBJ2-5; D possibly uses TRBD1 or TRBD2 (5 bases each). The length of the CDR3 is 13 residues. Germline V gene data show CDR1 as SGHTA and CDR2 as FQGNSA. The V and J ends lost 2 bases and 7 bases respectively, with 11 bases between them. The DNA for the CDR3 is TGTGCCAGCAGCTTACGAGGGACCCGGACCCAGTACTTC. Protein: CASSLRGTRTQYF.

As regards this clonotype: With a much larger clone just one base away, this may be a read error. The chain combines TRBV28 with TRBJ2-1; 11 nucleotides agree with TRBD1. Germline values: CDR1 MDHEN, CDR2 SYDVKM. The CDR3 runs 18 residues. In DNA, the CDR3 is TGTGCCAGCAGGTTGGGACAGGGGGGATATAGTTTCTACAATGACCAGTTCTTC. This codes for CASRLGQGGYSFYNDQFF.

This chain links TRBV25-1 with TRBJ2-5; unclear D gene. Trimming pared 9 bases from V and 5 bases from J, leaving 10 bases between. The germline CDR1 and CDR2 sequences are MGHDK and SYGVNS. This CDR3 has 11 residues. The CDR3 DNA reads TGTGCCAGTGGCCACCTTGAGACCCAGTACTTC. It codes for CASGHLETQYF.

This clonotype appeared many times. V usage is TRBV11-3 and J usage is TRBJ2-1, with 7 bases lining up with TRBD2. The CDR3 is made up of 16 amino acids. V was pared by 8 bases and J by 4 bases, with 14 bases of the junction left unmatched. Per germline, CDR1 SGHNT and CDR2 YENEEA. Written as DNA, the CDR3 is TGTGCCAGCCGGATTAGCGGGTGGAGTCCTTACAATGAGCAGTTCTTC. Amino acid sequence: CASRISGWSPYNEQFF. The entire variable domain, with the rest obtained from reference TRBV11-3 and TRBJ2-1, is as follows: EAGVVQSPRYKIIEKKQPVAFWCNPISGHNTLYWYLQNLGQGPELLIRYENEEAVDDSQLPKDRFSAERLKGVDSTLKIQPAELGDSAVYLCASRISGWSPYNEQFFGPGTRLTVL.

This chain joins TRBV24-1 and TRBJ2-3; a possible D gene is TRBD2 (6 bases). This CDR3 has 18 amino acids. Trimming pared 2 bases from V and 3 bases from J, leaving 20 bases between. Per germline, CDR1 KGHDR and CDR2 SFDVKD. For the CDR3, the DNA is TGTGCCACCAGTGATTCTTACTCGGAGGGGAGTACAACAGATACGCAGTATTTT. Protein product: CATSDSYSEGSTTDTQYF.

This clonotype was observed at least ten times. The chain recombines TRBV11-2 with TRBJ2-2, with a weak D call TRBD2 (5 bases). Germline V gene data show CDR1 as SGHAT and CDR2 as FQNNGV. V was trimmed by 1 base and J by 0 bases, leaving 15 bases between them. The CDR3 has 18 residues. CDR3 DNA sequence: TGTGCCAGCAGCTTAGTGAATCTAGGAGGAGCGAACACCGGGGAGCTGTTTTTT. It translates to CASSLVNLGGANTGELFF.

This clonotype was seen at least ten times. The rearrangement uses TRBV18 and TRBJ2-7; possible D gene TRBD2, 6 bases. V was cut by 6 bases and J by 3 bases, with 12 bases left in between. The CDR3 contains 13 residues. Germline CDR1 KGHSH, CDR2 LQKENI. CDR3 nucleotides: TGTGCCAGCTCCCGGCCGGGGGTCTACGAGCAGTACTTC. Protein: CASSRPGVYEQYF.

In this sample, this clonotype turned up many times. This chain uses TRBV27 with TRBJ1-6, with no clear D. The V end was cut by 2 bases, the J end by 0 bases, with 14 bases between. CDR3 length: 18 residues. CDR1 MNHEY and CDR2 SMNVEV come from the germline V gene (reference sequence). The CDR3 sequence: CASSLGWRGSSYNSPLHF. The CDR3 nucleotides read TGTGCCAGCAGTTTAGGATGGAGAGGGAGCTCCTATAATTCACCCCTCCACTTT.

This clonotype was seen ten or more times. The chain has TRBV18 and TRBJ2-7, with TRBD2 as a possible D gene (5 bases). CDR3 size: 14 residues. The V gene's germline CDR1 is KGHSH and CDR2 LQKENI. Trimming took off 3 bases at V and 1 base at J, with 10 bases between the two ends. CDR3 region: CASSPLDLSYEQYF. In nucleotides, the CDR3 is TGTGCCAGCTCACCCCTGGACTTATCCTACGAGCAGTACTTC.

This clonotype occurred many times. The chain links TRBV20-1 to TRBJ2-7, with 7 bases lining up with TRBD2. V lost 3 bases, J lost 5 bases, and 7 bases stayed unmatched. The CDR3 totals 13 residues. Germline CDR1 DFQATT, CDR2 SNEGSKA (reference sequence). The CDR3 loop is CSASAGVHDEQYF. Written as DNA, the CDR3 is TGCAGTGCTAGCGCGGGAGTTCATGACGAGCAGTACTTC.

This rearrangement joins TRBV29-1 to TRBJ1-2, with a weak D call TRBD1 (5 bases). Germline-derived CDR1 and CDR2 are SQVTM and ANQGSEA. Trimming pared 4 bases from V and 10 bases from J, leaving 10 bases between. The CDR3 length is 10 residues. This CDR3 reads CSVGGGIYTF. In DNA, the CDR3 is TGCAGCGTTGGGGGGGGAATCTACACCTTC.

This clonotype has a count of ten or more. This chain uses TRBV2 with TRBJ1-2, with 10 nucleotides matching TRBD1. The CDR3 totals 14 residues. From germline, CDR1 is SNHLY and CDR2 FYNNEI. V was pared by 6 bases and J by 7 bases, with 8 bases of the junction left unmatched. This CDR3 is CASRPTGGASGYTF. CDR3 nucleotides: TGTGCCAGCAGGCCGACAGGGGGCGCGTCTGGCTACACCTTC.

This clonotype was seen at least ten times. The chain links TRBV11-2 to TRBJ2-1; D remains unclear. Trimming left V 8 bases short and J 0 bases short, with 5 bases between. The CDR3 has 12 amino acids. CDR1 is SGHAT and CDR2 is FQNNGV in the germline V gene. The CDR3 spells CASGLSYNEQFF. For the CDR3, the DNA is TGTGCCAGCGGCCTCTCCTACAATGAGCAGTTCTTC.

This clonotype has just a few counts. This sequence may be a read error, since a much larger clone differs from it by one base. V and J are TRBV7-6 and TRBJ2-1; the match to TRBD2 covers 9 bases. CDR1 SGHVS and CDR2 FNYEAQ come from the germline V gene. The CDR3 is made up of 14 amino acids. DNA for the CDR3: TGTGCCAGCAACTTAGTAGCGGGAGTCTCTGAGCAGTTCTTC. Translation: CASNLVAGVSEQFF.

The chain employs TRBV10-3 and TRBJ2-3, with a tentative D call TRBD1 (5 bases). V dropped 2 bases and J dropped 2 bases, with 11 bases sitting between them. The CDR3 has 15 amino acids. Germline values: CDR1 ENHRY, CDR2 SYGVKD. The CDR3 region has the DNA TGTGCCATCAGTGAGAGACAGAAAACCACAGATACGCAGTATTTT. Protein sequence: CAISERQKTTDTQYF.

Concerning this clonotype: A much larger clone sits a single nucleotide away, making a read error possible. As the CDR3 is not closed by the conserved phenylalanine or tryptophan, this likely results from a read error. The chain is built from TRBV11-2 and TRBJ2-1; tentatively, D is TRBD1 (6 bases). The CDR3 loop spans 13 amino acids. Germline lookup yields CDR1 SGHAT and CDR2 FQNNGV. V lost 5 bases to trimming and J lost 9 bases, with 14 bases between them. The CDR3 DNA is TGTGCCAGCAGCCCCAGGACAGTGGTTGAGCAGTTCCTC. Protein product: CASSPRTVVEQFL.

This clonotype was found many times. This chain connects TRBV20-1 to TRBJ1-1; D unresolved. Germline assignment: CDR1 DFQATT and CDR2 SNEGSKA (reference sequence). The CDR3 length is 13 residues. Trimming pared 5 bases from V and 2 bases from J, leaving 12 bases between. CDR3 in DNA: TGCAGTGCTCAATCCAGGATTAACACTGAAGCTTTCTTT. This translates into CSAQSRINTEAFF.